This TCR beta chain was profiled in a study of shared clonotypes between healthy human individuals. Study-wide findings and caveats: All-four-donor shared clonotypes had higher generation probabilities than non-shared clonotypes did.

The V gene lost 3 bases and the J gene lost 1 base, with 10 bases spanning the gap. Germline values: CDR1 SGDLS, CDR2 YYNGEE. The CDR3 contains 14 residues. None of the donors, who were healthy HIV-negative adults, had recently had acute infections or vaccinations. Worth noting for this clone: Its antigen is not identified. Other nucleotide sequences in the sample specify the same CDR3.

Here immunoSEQ multiplex PCR was the method, and the copy in TCRdb shows in-frame clones only, minus some. Counted here are roughly 2.2 million clones, around 93% occurring once; the ten biggest clones make up 0.37%. Sequencing was carried out using naive CD4+ T cells from PBMCs. The subset: CD45RA+ positively selected. The TCR sequence derives from a man between 18 and 29 years old in good health. Some clones in this sample may be carry-over from other donors' samples. V is TRBV9 and J is TRBJ2-5, with a tentative D call TRBD1 (6 bases). The CDR3 spells CASSEQGSQETQYF. The CDR3 DNA reads TGTGCCAGCAGCGAACAGGGTTCCCAAGAGACCCAGTACTTC.